Listed below are T cell receptor beta chains from one sample, sequenced in a study of cytotoxic CD8 clonotypes in ibrutinib-treated CLL. Sequencing was performed with immunoSEQ multiplex PCR; in TCRdb, only in-frame clones are kept and a portion is missing. The table shows some 16,000 clones, with 68% occurring only once. This specimen consisted of PBMCs, obtained before ibrutinib treatment. These receptors all stem from a human donor with chronic lymphocytic leukemia. CDR3s include the opening cysteine and the closing phenylalanine or tryptophan. Fields, in order: J gene, clone size, D gene, V gene, CDR3 DNA, CDR3 protein. D genes are given only for firm matches. Clone size, where shown, is once, few, many, or a class for clones that have expanded.

TRBJ2-3,-,TRBD2,TRBV25-1,TGTGCCAGTTCGCATAGCGGGGGGGTAGATACGCAGTATTTT,CASSHSGGVDTQYF
TRBJ2-3,-,-,TRBV5-4,TGTGCCAGCAGCTTGGATGACTCGGGCCAAGATACGCAGTATTTT,CASSLDDSGQDTQYF
TRBJ1-4,few,-,TRBV5-8,TGTGCCAGCAGCTACAAGGGCTCAACTAATGAAAAACTGTTTTTT,CASSYKGSTNEKLFF
TRBJ2-2,-,-,TRBV7-9,TGTGCCAGCAGTTCGACTTCTTCCGAGCTGTTTTTT,CASSSTSSELFF
TRBJ2-1,few,TRBD2,TRBV11-2,TGTGCCAGCAGCTTTACAGCGGGGGCCCCGGGGGGTGAGCAGTTCTTC,CASSFTAGAPGGEQFF
TRBJ2-3,-,TRBD2,TRBV29-1,TGCAGCGTTGAAGGGCCCGGGACTAGCGGGGGGTACACAGATACGCAGTATTTT,CSVEGPGTSGGYTDTQYF
TRBJ1-4,-,-,TRBV5-1,TGCGCCAGCAGCTTGGCTGTAGCCTCAACTAATGAAAAACTGTTTTTT,CASSLAVASTNEKLFF
TRBJ1-2,-,-,TRBV4-2,TGTGCCAGCAGCCCCGGACAGAACTATGGCTACACCTTC,CASSPGQNYGYTF
TRBJ2-2,once,-,TRBV5-1,TGCGCCAGCAGCTTCCCGAACACCGGGGAGCTGTTTTTT,CASSFPNTGELFF
TRBJ2-6,-,-,TRBV7-2,TGTGCCAGCAGCCGGAATATTAAAACCGGGACAGGGGCCAACGTCCTGACTTTC,CASSRNIKTGTGANVLTF
TRBJ1-1,once,TRBD1,TRBV7-8,TGTGCCAGCAGCTTAAAGACAGGGGGCGGATGGACTGAAGCTTTCTTT,CASSLKTGGGWTEAFF
TRBJ1-2,-,TRBD1,TRBV18,TGTGCCAGCTCACCATTCACAGGGGAGGTTGTTGGCTACACCTTC,CASSPFTGEVVGYTF
TRBJ1-6,few,TRBD1,TRBV7-9,TGTGCCAGCAGCGTGGACAGGGATAATTCACCCCTCCACTTT,CASSVDRDNSPLHF
TRBJ2-1,-,-,TRBV9,TGTGCCAGCAGCTCAGGACAGAGCTCCTACAATGAGCAGTTCTTC,CASSSGQSSYNEQFF
TRBJ1-2,-,TRBD1,TRBV7-2,TGTGCCAGCAGCTTAGGCAGGGGGAGCAATGGCTACACCTTC,CASSLGRGSNGYTF
TRBJ1-4,-,-,TRBV7-2,TGTGCCAGCAGCTTCACAGCAACTAATGAAAAACTGTTTTTT,CASSFTATNEKLFF
TRBJ2-1,-,TRBD2,TRBV7-3,TGTGCCAGCAGCAGCGGGGGGTCCACAGACAATGAGCAGTTCTTC,CASSSGGSTDNEQFF
TRBJ2-7,-,TRBD1,TRBV6-5,TGTGCCACCATCACAGGGGCCTACGAGCAGTACTTC,CATITGAYEQYF
TRBJ2-3,-,-,TRBV5-1,TGCGCCAGCAGCTTGAGGACAGACCGCACAGATACGCAGTATTTT,CASSLRTDRTDTQYF
TRBJ2-1,-,-,TRBV11-3,TGTGCCAGCAGCCCCCGGTGGGATGAGCAGTTCTTC,CASSPRWDEQFF
TRBJ1-5,-,-,TRBV19,TGTGCCAGTAGTAGCGGGCGAGATCAGCCCCAGCATTTT,CASSSGRDQPQHF
TRBJ2-1,-,TRBD2,TRBV5-8,TGTGCCAGCAGCTCCCGGGGGAGCGGGGGGGCGGTCAATGAGCAGTTCTTC,CASSSRGSGGAVNEQFF
TRBJ1-1,-,TRBD1,TRBV13,TGTGCCAGCAGCTCCCTAGGGGACAGCAACACTGAAGCTTTCTTT,CASSSLGDSNTEAFF
TRBJ2-5,-,-,TRBV4-3,TGCGCCAGCAGCCACGGGCCCCAGGAGACCCAGTACTTC,CASSHGPQETQYF
TRBJ2-3,-,TRBD1,TRBV10-3,TGTGCCATCGGAGGACACAGGACAGGGGGTGCAGATACGCAGTATTTT,CAIGGHRTGGADTQYF
TRBJ2-5,-,TRBD2,TRBV6-6,TGTGCCAGCTGGGGCGGGGGGCAAGAGACCCAGTACTTC,CASWGGGQETQYF
TRBJ2-7,-,-,TRBV5-1,TGCGCCAGCAGCTTGGGGCTAGCGACCTACGAGCAGTACTTC,CASSLGLATYEQYF
TRBJ2-7,-,-,TRBV7-2,TGTGCCAGCAGCGAAGGACTGGAATTACACTACGAGCAGTACTTC,CASSEGLELHYEQYF
TRBJ1-5,-,-,TRBV11-3,TGTGCCAGCAGCTTAGGGCTTTTACGGGGACGTGGCAATCAGCCCCAGCATTTT,CASSLGLLRGRGNQPQHF
TRBJ1-2,few,TRBD1,TRBV7-9,TGTGCCAGCAGGCCCGGGACAGATCACCCCCTCTACACCTTC,CASRPGTDHPLYTF
TRBJ2-2,-,-,TRBV18,TGTGCCAGCTCACCACCAGGGGACGGTCCGGTCCTGTTTTTT,CASSPPGDGPVLFF
TRBJ2-3,few,-,TRBV11-1,TGTGCCAGCAGCTTAGCTCAGGCCACAGATACGCAGTATTTT,CASSLAQATDTQYF
TRBJ2-3,-,-,TRBV6-4,TGTGCCAGCAGTGGCGACGGAGGTGCAGATACGCAGTATTTT,CASSGDGGADTQYF
TRBJ2-3,-,-,TRBV5-1,TGCGCCAGCAGCTTACTGAAAGCGACTACCACAGATACGCAGTATTTT,CASSLLKATTTDTQYF
TRBJ1-5,few,-,TRBV5-1,TGCGCCAGCAGCTTGGATGGGGCCAATCAGCCCCAGCATTTT,CASSLDGANQPQHF
TRBJ2-7,few,-,TRBV6-5,TGTGCCAGCAGCGGGCGGGGTCCCTCCTACGAGCAGTACTTC,CASSGRGPSYEQYF
TRBJ2-7,few,-,TRBV7-9,TGTGCCAGCAGCACGGGACGGTCGACCTACGAGCAGTACTTC,CASSTGRSTYEQYF
TRBJ1-2,-,TRBD1,TRBV9,TGTGCCAGCAGCCTCACAGGGGTGGGCTACACCTTC,CASSLTGVGYTF
TRBJ1-5,few,-,TRBV30,TGTGCCTGGAACACTCAGGGTTGGAATCAGCCCCAGCATTTT,CAWNTQGWNQPQHF
TRBJ2-1,-,TRBD1,TRBV29-1,TGCAGCGGTATCCGGGACAGGGGCTACAATGAGCAGTTCTTC,CSGIRDRGYNEQFF
TRBJ1-6,-,-,TRBV6-1,TGTGCCAGCGAGGGTAGGGCAGCTTATAATTCACCCCTCCACTTT,CASEGRAAYNSPLHF
TRBJ1-2,once,-,TRBV30,TGTGCCTGGCAAGACGTCGTGGACTATGGCTACACCTTC,CAWQDVVDYGYTF
TRBJ1-3,few,-,TRBV29-1,TGCAGCGTTGTGGGGACCGAGGCAGGAAACACCATATATTTT,CSVVGTEAGNTIYF
TRBJ1-1,few,-,TRBV7-9,TGTGCCAGCAGCCCCCGCCTCCGGGCGACCACTGAAGCTTTCTTT,CASSPRLRATTEAFF
TRBJ2-7,-,-,TRBV27,TGTGCCAGCAGTTTGGGGGGACCCTACGAGCAGTACTTC,CASSLGGPYEQYF
TRBJ1-5,few,-,TRBV2,TGTGCCAGCAGTGTGGACGGTAGCAATCAGCCCCAGCATTTT,CASSVDGSNQPQHF
TRBJ2-2,-,-,TRBV7-3,TGTGCCAGCAGCTTAGCAGGGGACACCCCAGGGGAGCTGTTTTTT,CASSLAGDTPGELFF
TRBJ1-5,-,-,TRBV2,TGTGCCAGCAGTGGTGAGGGTAATCAGCCCCAGCATTTT,CASSGEGNQPQHF
TRBJ2-4,-,-,TRBV19,TGTGCCAGTAATGTCGACCGAGCCAAAAACATTCAGTACTTC,CASNVDRAKNIQYF
TRBJ1-1,-,-,TRBV5-1,TGCGCCAGCAGCTTGGTCCAGGGAATGAACACTGAAGCTTTCTTT,CASSLVQGMNTEAFF
TRBJ1-5,-,TRBD1,TRBV28,TGTGCCAGCAGGGCGACGGGACAGGGGGGTAGCAATCAGCCCCAGCATTTT,CASRATGQGGSNQPQHF
TRBJ2-7,few,-,TRBV6-1,TGTGCCAGCACCCGACTTCCTGGCGCCTACGAGCAGTACTTC,CASTRLPGAYEQYF